This T cell receptor beta chain is drawn from a study of low-dose radiotherapy and immunotherapy resistance in tumors. The time point was: before trial treatment. In regard to this clonotype: Given a far larger clone just one base away, this is likely a sequencing read error.

The CDR3 extends over 14 amino acids. V lost 8 bases to trimming and J lost 7 bases, with 18 bases between them. TRAV and TRBV primers primed cDNA for both TCRalpha and TCRbeta. The TCRs were subjected to amplification over about 20 PCR cycles employing a constant-region primer in conjunction with a V-primer adapter. TCRdb independently ran MiXCR on the reads; one entry per CDR3 protein. The data hold tens of thousands of distinct CDR3 sequences, with more than 20% observed a single time. The source was PBMCs, collected before treatment. The chain joins TRBV5-3 to TRBJ2-2; D is ambiguous. TRBV5-3 falls under the ORF class, with uncertain function. The sequence was collected from a male donor with rectosigmoid adenocarcinoma. The CDR3 loop is CASSHEGGIGELFF. As DNA, the CDR3 is TGTGCCAGCAGCCACGAAGGTGGCATCGGGGAGCTGTTTTTT.